This TCR beta chain was captured by sequencing in a study of T cell responses to AZD1222 COVID-19 vaccine. Germline V gives CDR1 MNHEY, CDR2 SVGAGI. V was shortened by 6 bases and J by 2 bases, with 8 bases between the two germline ends. This CDR3 is built from 12 residues. With regard to this clone: Antigen unknown.

The study's findings and limits: Reports indicate that nearly half of spike-specific TCRs are directed at unmutated variant regions. Donors in the cohort were predominantly white British and more often female, and clonal diversity was possibly underestimated. The repertoires were collected only after the peak T cell response.

Sequenced by immunoSEQ multiplex PCR; TCRdb stores in-frame clones only, minus some. The data hold roughly 150,000 clones, with roughly 91% observed a single time. The chain combines TRBV6-5 with TRBJ2-7, with TRBD1 as a possible D gene (5 bases). The specimen comprised peripheral blood, sampled 28 days after the second AZD1222 dose. This TCR was sampled from an adult who received the AZD1222 COVID-19 vaccine. CDR3 sequence (DNA): TGTGCCAGCAGAGGGGCAGCCTACGAGCAGTACTTC. Encoded protein: CASRGAAYEQYF.